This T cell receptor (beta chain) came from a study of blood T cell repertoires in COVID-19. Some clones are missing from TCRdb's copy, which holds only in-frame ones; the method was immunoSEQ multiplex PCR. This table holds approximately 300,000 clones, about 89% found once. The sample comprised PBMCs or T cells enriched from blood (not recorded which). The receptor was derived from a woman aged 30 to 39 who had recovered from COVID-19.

CDR3 sequence: CASSPVTGANVLTF. CDR3 bases: TGCGCCAGCAGCCCGGTAACCGGGGCCAACGTCCTGACTTTC. This chain uses TRBV5-1 with TRBJ2-6; D gene ambiguous. Trimming took off 4 bases at V and 4 bases at J, with 9 bases between the two ends. Germline CDR1 is SGHRS and CDR2 is YFSETQ. The CDR3 covers 14 residues.